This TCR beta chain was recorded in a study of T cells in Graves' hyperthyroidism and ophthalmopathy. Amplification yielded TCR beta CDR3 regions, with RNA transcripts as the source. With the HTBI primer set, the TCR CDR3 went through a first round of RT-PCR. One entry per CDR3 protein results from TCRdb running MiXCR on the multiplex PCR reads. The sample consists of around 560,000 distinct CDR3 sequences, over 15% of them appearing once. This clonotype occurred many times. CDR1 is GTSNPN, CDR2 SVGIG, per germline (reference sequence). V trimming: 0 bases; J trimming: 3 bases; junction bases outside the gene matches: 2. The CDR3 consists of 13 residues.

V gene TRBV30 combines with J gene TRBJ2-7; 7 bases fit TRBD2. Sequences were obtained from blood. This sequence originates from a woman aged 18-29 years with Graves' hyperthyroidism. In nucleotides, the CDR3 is TGTGCCTGGAGTGTCGGGGGGAACTACGAGCAGTACTTC. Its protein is CAWSVGGNYEQYF.